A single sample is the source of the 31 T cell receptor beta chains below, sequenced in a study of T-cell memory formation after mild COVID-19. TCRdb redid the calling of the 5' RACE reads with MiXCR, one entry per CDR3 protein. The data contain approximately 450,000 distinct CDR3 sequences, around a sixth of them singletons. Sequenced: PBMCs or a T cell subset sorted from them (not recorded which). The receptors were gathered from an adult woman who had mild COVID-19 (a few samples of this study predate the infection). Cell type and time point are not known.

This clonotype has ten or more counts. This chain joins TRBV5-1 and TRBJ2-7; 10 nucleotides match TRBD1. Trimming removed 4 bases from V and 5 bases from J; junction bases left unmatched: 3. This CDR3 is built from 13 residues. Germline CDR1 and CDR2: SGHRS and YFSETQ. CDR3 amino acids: CASSRDRGHEQYF. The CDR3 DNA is TGCGCCAGCAGCAGGGACAGGGGCCACGAGCAGTACTTC.

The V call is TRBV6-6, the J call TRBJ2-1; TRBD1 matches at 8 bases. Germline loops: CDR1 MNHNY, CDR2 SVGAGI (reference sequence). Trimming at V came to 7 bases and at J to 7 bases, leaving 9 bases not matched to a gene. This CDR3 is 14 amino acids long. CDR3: CASTRQGTGNEQFF. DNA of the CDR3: TGTGCCAGCACGAGACAGGGGACTGGAAATGAGCAGTTCTTC.

CDR3 in amino acids: CASSLDRVEGYTF. CDR3 nucleotide sequence: TGCGCCAGCAGCTTGGACAGGGTGGAAGGCTACACCTTC. This chain connects TRBV5-1 to TRBJ1-2; D perhaps matches TRBD1 (6 bases). Germline CDR1 is SGHRS and CDR2 is YFSETQ. Trimming took 0 bases from V and 8 from J, leaving 11 bases between them. CDR3 length equals 13 residues.

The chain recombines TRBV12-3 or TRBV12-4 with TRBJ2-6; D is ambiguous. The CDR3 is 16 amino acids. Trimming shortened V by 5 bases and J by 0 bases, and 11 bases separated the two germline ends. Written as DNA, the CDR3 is TGTGCCAGCAGTCCAAGTCGAGGCTCTGGGGCCAACGTCCTGACTTTC. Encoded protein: CASSPSRGSGANVLTF.

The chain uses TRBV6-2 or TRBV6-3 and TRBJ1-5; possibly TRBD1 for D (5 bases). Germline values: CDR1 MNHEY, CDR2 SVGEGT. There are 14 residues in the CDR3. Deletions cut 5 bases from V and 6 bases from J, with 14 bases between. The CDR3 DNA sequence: TGTGCCAGCAGTCCTCAGGGAATAGGTCAGCCCCAGCATTTT. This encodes CASSPQGIGQPQHF.

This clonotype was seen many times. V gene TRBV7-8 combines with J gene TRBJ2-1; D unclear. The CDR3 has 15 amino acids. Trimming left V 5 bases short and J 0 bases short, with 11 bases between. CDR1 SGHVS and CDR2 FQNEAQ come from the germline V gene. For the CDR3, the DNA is TGTGCCAGCAGCCGGTCGGTAAGCTCCTACAATGAGCAGTTCTTC. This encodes CASSRSVSSYNEQFF.

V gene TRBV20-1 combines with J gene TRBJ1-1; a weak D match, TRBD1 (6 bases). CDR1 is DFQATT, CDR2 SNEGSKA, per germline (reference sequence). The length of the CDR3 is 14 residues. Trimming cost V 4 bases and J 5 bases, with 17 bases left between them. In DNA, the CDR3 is TGCAGTGCTAAAAAAGGGGGAATGTATACTGAAGCTTTCTTT. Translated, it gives CSAKKGGMYTEAFF.

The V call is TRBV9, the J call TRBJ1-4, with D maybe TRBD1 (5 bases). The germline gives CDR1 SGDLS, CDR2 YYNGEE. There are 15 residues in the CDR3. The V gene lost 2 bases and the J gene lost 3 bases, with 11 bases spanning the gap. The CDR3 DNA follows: TGTGCCAGCAGCGTTGATGAGGGGTCTAATGAAAAACTGTTTTTT. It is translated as CASSVDEGSNEKLFF.

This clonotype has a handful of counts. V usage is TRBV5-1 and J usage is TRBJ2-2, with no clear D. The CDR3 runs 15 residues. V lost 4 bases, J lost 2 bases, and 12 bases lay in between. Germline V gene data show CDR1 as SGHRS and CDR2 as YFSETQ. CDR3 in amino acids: CASSPPAPNTGELFF. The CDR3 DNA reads TGCGCCAGCAGCCCGCCGGCCCCAAACACCGGGGAGCTGTTTTTT.

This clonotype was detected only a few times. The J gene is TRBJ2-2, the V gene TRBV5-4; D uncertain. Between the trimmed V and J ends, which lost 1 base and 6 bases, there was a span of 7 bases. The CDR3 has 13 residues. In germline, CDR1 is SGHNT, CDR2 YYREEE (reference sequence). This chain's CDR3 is CASSLSGPGELFF. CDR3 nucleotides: TGTGCCAGCAGCTTGTCTGGGCCCGGGGAGCTGTTTTTT.

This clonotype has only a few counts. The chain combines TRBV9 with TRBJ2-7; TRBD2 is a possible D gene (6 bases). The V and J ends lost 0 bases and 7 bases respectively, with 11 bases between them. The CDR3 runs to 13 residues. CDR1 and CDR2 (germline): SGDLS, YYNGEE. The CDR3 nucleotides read TGTGCCAGCAGCGTAGTGCTTGGAGGGGAGCAGTACTTC. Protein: CASSVVLGGEQYF. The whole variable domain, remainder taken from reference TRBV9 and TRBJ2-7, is DSGVTQTPKHLITATGQRVTLRCSPRSGDLSVYWYQQSLDQGLQFLIQYYNGEERAKGNILERFSAQQFPDLHSELNLSSLELGDSALYFCASSVVLGGEQYFGPGTRLTVT.

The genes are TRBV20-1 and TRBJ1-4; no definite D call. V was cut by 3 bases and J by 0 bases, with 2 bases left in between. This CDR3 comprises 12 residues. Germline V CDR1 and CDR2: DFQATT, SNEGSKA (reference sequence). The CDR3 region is CSARSTNEKLFF. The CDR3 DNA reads TGCAGTGCTAGGTCAACTAATGAAAAACTGTTTTTT.

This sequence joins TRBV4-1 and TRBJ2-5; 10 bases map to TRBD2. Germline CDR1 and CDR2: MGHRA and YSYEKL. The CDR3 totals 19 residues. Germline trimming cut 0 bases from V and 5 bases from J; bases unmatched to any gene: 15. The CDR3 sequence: CASSQERASGGLTRETQYF. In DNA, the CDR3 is TGCGCCAGCAGCCAAGAAAGAGCTAGCGGGGGTCTAACAAGGGAGACCCAGTACTTC.

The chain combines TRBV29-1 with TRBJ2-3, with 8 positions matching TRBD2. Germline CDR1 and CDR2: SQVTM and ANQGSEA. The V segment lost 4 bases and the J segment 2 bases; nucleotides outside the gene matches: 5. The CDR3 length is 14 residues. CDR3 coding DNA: TGCAGCGTTGCAGGCGGGGGGAACACAGATACGCAGTATTTT. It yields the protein CSVAGGGNTDTQYF.

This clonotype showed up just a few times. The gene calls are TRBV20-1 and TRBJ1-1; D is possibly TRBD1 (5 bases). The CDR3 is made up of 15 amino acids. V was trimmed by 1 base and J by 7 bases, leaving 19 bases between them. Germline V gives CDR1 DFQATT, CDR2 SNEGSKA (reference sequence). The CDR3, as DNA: TGCAGTGCTAGAGCTAGGGGCCGGACGAGCGGTGAAGCTTTCTTT. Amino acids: CSARARGRTSGEAFF.

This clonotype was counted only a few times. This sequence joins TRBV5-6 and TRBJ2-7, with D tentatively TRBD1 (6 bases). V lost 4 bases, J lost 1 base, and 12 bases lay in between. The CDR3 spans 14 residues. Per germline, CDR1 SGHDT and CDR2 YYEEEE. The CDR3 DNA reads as TGTGCCAGCAGCCTTGGACAGCTATCCTACGAGCAGTACTTC. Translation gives CASSLGQLSYEQYF.

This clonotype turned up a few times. The CDR3 nucleotides are TGTGCTAGTGGTTTGGTTCAGTACAATGAGCAGTTCTTC. Its protein product is CASGLVQYNEQFF. The rearrangement links TRBV12-5 to TRBJ2-1; no clear D gene. CDR1 LGHNT and CDR2 FRNRAP come from the germline V gene. V gave up 0 bases and J gave up 4 bases, with 4 bases separating them. The CDR3 spans 13 residues.

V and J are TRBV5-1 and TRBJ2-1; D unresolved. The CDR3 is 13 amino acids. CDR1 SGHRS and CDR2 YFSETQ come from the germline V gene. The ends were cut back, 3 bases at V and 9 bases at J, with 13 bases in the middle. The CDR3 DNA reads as TGCGCCAGCAGCTCCTTTTCCCTCGTTGAGCAGTTCTTC. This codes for CASSSFSLVEQFF.

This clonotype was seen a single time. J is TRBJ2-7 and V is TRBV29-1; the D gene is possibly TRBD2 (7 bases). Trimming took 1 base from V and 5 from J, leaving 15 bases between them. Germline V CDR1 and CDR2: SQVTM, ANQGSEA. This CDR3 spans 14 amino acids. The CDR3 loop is CSVEGLGGLDEQYF. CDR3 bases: TGCAGCGTTGAAGGACTGGGGGGGCTCGACGAGCAGTACTTC.

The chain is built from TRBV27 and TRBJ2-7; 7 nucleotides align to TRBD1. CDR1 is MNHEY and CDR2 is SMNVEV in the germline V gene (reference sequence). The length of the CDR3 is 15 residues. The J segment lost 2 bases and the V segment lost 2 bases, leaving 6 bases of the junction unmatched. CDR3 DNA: TGTGCCAGCAGTTTAATCCCCGGGACAGCCTACGAGCAGTACTTC. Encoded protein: CASSLIPGTAYEQYF.

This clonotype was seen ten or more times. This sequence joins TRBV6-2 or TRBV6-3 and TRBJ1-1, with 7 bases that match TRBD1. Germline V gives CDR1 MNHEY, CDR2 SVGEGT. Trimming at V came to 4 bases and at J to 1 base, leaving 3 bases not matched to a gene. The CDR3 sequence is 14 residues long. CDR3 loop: CASSLRGPNTEAFF. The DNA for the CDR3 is TGTGCCAGCAGTTTGAGGGGGCCGAACACTGAAGCTTTCTTT.

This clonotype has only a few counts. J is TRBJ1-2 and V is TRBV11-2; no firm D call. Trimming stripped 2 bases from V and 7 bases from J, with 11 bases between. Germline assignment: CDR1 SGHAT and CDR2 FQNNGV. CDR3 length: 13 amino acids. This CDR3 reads CASSLIGSGGYTF. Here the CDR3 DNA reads TGTGCCAGCAGCTTAATCGGGAGCGGTGGCTACACCTTC.

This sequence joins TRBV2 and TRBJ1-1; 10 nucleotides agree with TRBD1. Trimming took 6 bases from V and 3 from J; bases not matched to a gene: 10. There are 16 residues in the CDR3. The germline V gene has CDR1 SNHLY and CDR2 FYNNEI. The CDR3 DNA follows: TGTGCCAGCAGGCGGCAACTTGGACAGGGGGACACTGAAGCTTTCTTT. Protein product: CASRRQLGQGDTEAFF.

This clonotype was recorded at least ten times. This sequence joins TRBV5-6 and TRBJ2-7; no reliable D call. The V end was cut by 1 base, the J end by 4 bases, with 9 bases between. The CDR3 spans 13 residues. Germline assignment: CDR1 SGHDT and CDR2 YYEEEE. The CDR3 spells CASSLMDLYEQYF. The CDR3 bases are TGTGCCAGCAGCTTGATGGATTTATACGAGCAGTACTTC.

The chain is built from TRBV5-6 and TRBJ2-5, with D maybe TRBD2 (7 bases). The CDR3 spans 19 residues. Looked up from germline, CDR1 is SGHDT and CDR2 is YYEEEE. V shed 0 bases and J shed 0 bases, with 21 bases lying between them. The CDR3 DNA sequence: TGTGCCAGCAGCTTGGTATTGGGGGCTAGCGGTACAGACCAAGAGACCCAGTACTTC. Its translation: CASSLVLGASGTDQETQYF.

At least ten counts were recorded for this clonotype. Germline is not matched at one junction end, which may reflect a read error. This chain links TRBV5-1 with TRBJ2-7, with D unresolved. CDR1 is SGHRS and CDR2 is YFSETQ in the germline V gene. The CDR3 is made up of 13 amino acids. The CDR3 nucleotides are TGTGCCAGCAGCTTGGACGGATCCTACGAGCAGTACTTC. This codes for CASSLDGSYEQYF.

CDR3 DNA sequence: TGTGCCAGCAGCCCCGGGCATTTTCCAGTAGCGTATTTT. Amino acids: CASSPGHFPVAYF. The chain uses TRBV9 and TRBJ2-3; D gene uncertain. The CDR3 is made up of 13 amino acids. The germline gives CDR1 SGDLS, CDR2 YYNGEE. V was shortened by 4 bases and J by 14 bases, with 20 bases between the two germline ends.

DNA for the CDR3: TGTGCCAGCAGTCCCTGGACAGGGAGGAGCAATCAGCCCCAGCATTTT. This codes for CASSPWTGRSNQPQHF. The genes are TRBV27 and TRBJ1-5; 8 nucleotides align to TRBD1. Germline V lookup: CDR1 MNHEY, CDR2 SMNVEV (reference sequence). The CDR3 consists of 16 residues. The junction had 7 bases not matched to a gene; V was cut back by 5 bases and J by 1 base.

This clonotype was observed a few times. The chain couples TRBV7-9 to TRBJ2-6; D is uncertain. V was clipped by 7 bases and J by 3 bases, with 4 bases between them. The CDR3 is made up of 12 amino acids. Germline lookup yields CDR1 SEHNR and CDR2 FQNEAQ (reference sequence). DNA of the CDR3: TGTGCCAGCACGGATGGGGCCAACGTCCTGACTTTC. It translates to CASTDGANVLTF.

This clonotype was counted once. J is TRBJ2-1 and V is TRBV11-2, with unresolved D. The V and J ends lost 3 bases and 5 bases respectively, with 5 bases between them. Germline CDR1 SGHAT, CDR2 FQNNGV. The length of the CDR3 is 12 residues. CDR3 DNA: TGTGCCAGCAGCTTTCAGCACAATGAGCAGTTCTTC. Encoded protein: CASSFQHNEQFF.

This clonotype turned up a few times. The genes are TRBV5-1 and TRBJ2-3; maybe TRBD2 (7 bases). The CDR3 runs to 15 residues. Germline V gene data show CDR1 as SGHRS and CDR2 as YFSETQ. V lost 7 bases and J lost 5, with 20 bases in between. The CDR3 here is CASSQMGGGRDTQYF. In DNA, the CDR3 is TGCGCCAGCTCCCAAATGGGGGGGGGCCGAGATACGCAGTATTTT.